This T cell receptor beta chain emerged from a study of T cell responses to AZD1222 COVID-19 vaccine. Study-wide points: Most donors were white British and more were female, and clonal diversity was possibly underestimated.

Concerning this clone: Its matching antigen is unknown.

The table came from immunoSEQ multiplex PCR; TCRdb's copy has only in-frame clones and leaves some out. The table has 100,000 to 150,000 clones, about nine tenths seen once. Trimming cost V 4 bases and J 0 bases; bases outside gene matches: 5. CDR3 length: 16 residues. Germline V gene sequence: CDR1 MNHEY, CDR2 SMNVEV (reference sequence). The TCR comes from an adult in good health. The genes are TRBV27 and TRBJ2-1, with 8 positions matching TRBD1. Sequenced material: peripheral blood, taken on day 0 of AZD1222 vaccination. The CDR3 region is CASSSLDRDSYNEQFF. The DNA for the CDR3 is TGTGCCAGCAGTTCTTTGGACAGGGACTCCTACAATGAGCAGTTCTTC.